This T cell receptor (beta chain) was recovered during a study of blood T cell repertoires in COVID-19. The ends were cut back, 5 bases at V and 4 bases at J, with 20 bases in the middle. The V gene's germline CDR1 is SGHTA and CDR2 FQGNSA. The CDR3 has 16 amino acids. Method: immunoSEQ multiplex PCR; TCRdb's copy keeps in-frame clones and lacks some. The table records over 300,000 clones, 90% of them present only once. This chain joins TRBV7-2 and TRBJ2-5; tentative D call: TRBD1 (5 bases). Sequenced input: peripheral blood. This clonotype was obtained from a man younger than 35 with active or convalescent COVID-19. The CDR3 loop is CASSLRVGRVGETQYF. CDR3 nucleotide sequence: TGTGCCAGCAGCCTCCGAGTGGGCAGGGTAGGAGAGACCCAGTACTTC.